This record looks at one T cell receptor beta chain sequence and its context. Its antigen is unknown. V lost 5 bases, J lost 4 bases, and 10 bases stayed unmatched. This CDR3 has 16 amino acids. This sample stems from a study of cytomegalovirus exposure and HLA in healthy donors. Study conclusions and caveats: Reportedly, cytomegalovirus status was diagnosed with high sensitivity and specificity. Subsequent analysis showed first-cohort TCR clusters tending to co-occur in 120 validation repertoires. Associated with cytomegalovirus, according to the listing, were around 160 TCR beta chains. Despite most TCR sequences being rare, some public TCRs occurred in many donors.

Data came from immunoSEQ multiplex PCR; TCRdb stores just in-frame clones and leaves some out. Here the sample spans roughly 330,000 clones, around 90% being singletons. V is TRBV6-7 and J is TRBJ1-4; 7 nucleotides align to TRBD1. TRBV6-7 is classed as an ORF, of uncertain function. This clonotype was sampled from a woman aged 25-40 years in good health and CMV-seropositive. Sequenced sample: PBMCs. This chain's CDR3 is CASSITGTESNEKLFF. CDR3 nucleotides: TGTGCCAGCAGTATAACCGGGACAGAAAGTAATGAAAAACTGTTTTTT.